The 26 T cell receptor beta chains below come from one sample, sequenced in a study of OX40 agonist ivuxolimab in advanced cancers. Library method: the immunoSEQ multiplex PCR assay. TCRdb's version of the immuneACCESS table is confined to in-frame rearrangements and falls short of the full clone set. An unresolved V gene accounts for under half of the shortfall where checked; the remainder is of unknown origin. For this sample the table gives tens of thousands of clones, of which about 88% were detected only once. The ten most abundant clones make up 0.45% to 0.55% of the sample. Here the sequenced sample was CD4+ or CD8+ T cells sorted from blood, taken in a trial of the OX40 agonist ivuxolimab. The receptors derive from an adult with an advanced solid tumor such as melanoma, head and neck, liver or kidney cancer.

This chain links TRBV19 with TRBJ2-5; D not certain. V lost 4 bases to trimming and J lost 2 bases, with 14 bases between them. Germline loops: CDR1 LNHDA, CDR2 SQIVND (reference sequence). The CDR3 has 15 amino acids. CDR3: CASSTLGGLQETQYF. The DNA for the CDR3 is TGTGCCAGTAGTACACTGGGCGGCCTACAAGAGACCCAGTACTTC.

The rearrangement uses TRBV19 and TRBJ1-4, with 10 bases identical to TRBD1. CDR1 LNHDA and CDR2 SQIVND come from the germline V gene (reference sequence). V lost 4 bases to trimming and J lost 6 bases; unmatched junction nucleotides: 8. There are 16 residues in the CDR3. The CDR3 DNA reads as TGTGCCAGTAGTACTCGAACCGGGACAGGGGATGAAAAACTGTTTTTT. Protein: CASSTRTGTGDEKLFF.

The chain employs TRBV18 and TRBJ1-3; maybe TRBD1 (6 bases). V lost 1 base and J 2 bases, leaving 12 bases between the germline ends. The germline V gene has CDR1 KGHSH and CDR2 LQKENI. The CDR3 consists of 16 residues. DNA for the CDR3: TGTGCCAGCTCACCACAAGGACAGAGCCCTGGAAACACCATATATTTT. Its translation is CASSPQGQSPGNTIYF.

The V gene is TRBV28, the J gene TRBJ2-3, with a tentative D call TRBD2 (7 bases). CDR3 length: 15 residues. V was cut by 3 bases and J by 5 bases, with 15 bases left in between. Germline V lookup: CDR1 MDHEN, CDR2 SYDVKM. CDR3 bases: TGTGCCAGCAGTTTCGCGGGGGCGCTTCGAGATACGCAGTATTTT. Encoded protein: CASSFAGALRDTQYF.

Only one count was recorded for this clone. The gene calls are TRBV5-1 and TRBJ1-2, with 7 bases identical to TRBD1. CDR1 and CDR2 from the germline V gene are SGHRS and YFSETQ. Trimming took 3 bases from V and 2 from J; bases not matched to a gene: 4. The CDR3 contains 14 residues. The CDR3 spells CASSSGQLNYGYTF. The CDR3 coding sequence is TGCGCCAGCAGCTCGGGACAGCTAAACTATGGCTACACCTTC.

V usage is TRBV7-9 and J usage is TRBJ1-1; no reliable D call. CDR3 size: 14 residues. The germline gives CDR1 SEHNR, CDR2 FQNEAQ (reference sequence). V lost 3 bases and J lost 2, with 10 bases in between. DNA for the CDR3: TGTGCCAGCAGCTTGGGTGGGATTAACACTGAAGCTTTCTTT. Translated: CASSLGGINTEAFF. The variable domain in full, with the rest retrieved from reference TRBV7-9 and TRBJ1-1, is DTGVSQNPRHKITKRGQNVTFRCDPISEHNRLYWYRQTLGQGPEFLTYFQNEAQLEKSRLLSDRFSAERPKGSFSTLEIQRTEQGDSAMYLCASSLGGINTEAFFGQGTRLTVV.

CDR3 in DNA: TGTGCCATCAGTGAGTACGGACAGGCGAACACCGGGGAGCTGTTTTTT. Translated: CAISEYGQANTGELFF. The chain links TRBV10-3 to TRBJ2-2, with 7 bases that match TRBD1. Looked up from germline, CDR1 is ENHRY and CDR2 is SYGVKD. The CDR3 runs 16 residues. V shed 1 base, J shed 0 bases, and the junction held 2 bases outside the gene matches.

The CDR3 reads CASSEGSQLSGNTIYF. The CDR3, as DNA: TGTGCCAGCAGCGAAGGATCCCAGCTGAGTGGAAACACCATATATTTT. This chain joins TRBV11-2 and TRBJ1-3; the D is unclear. The germline V gene has CDR1 SGHAT and CDR2 FQNNGV. V lost 5 bases and J 3 bases, leaving 17 bases between the germline ends. There are 16 residues in the CDR3.

This clone was observed a handful of times. This chain joins TRBV7-8 and TRBJ2-2; D may be TRBD1 (6 bases). The CDR3 has 16 residues. Trimming shortened V by 3 bases and J by 5 bases, and 16 bases separated the two germline ends. CDR1 and CDR2 from the germline V gene are SGHVS and FQNEAQ. CDR3 sequence reads: CASSFRVAGETGELFF. The CDR3 DNA is TGTGCCAGCAGCTTCAGGGTTGCAGGGGAGACCGGGGAGCTGTTTTTT.

This clone has a handful of counts. The chain carries TRBV2 and TRBJ2-3, with D perhaps being TRBD1 or TRBD2 (6 bases each). Per the germline V gene, CDR1 is SNHLY and CDR2 is FYNNEI. The CDR3 has 15 residues. The ends were cut back, 1 base at V and 3 bases at J, with 11 bases in the middle. Here the CDR3 DNA reads TGTGCCAGCAGTGAAGGGGGGGACAAAACAGATACGCAGTATTTT. Translating gives CASSEGGDKTDTQYF.

Worth noting for this clone: At the DNA level, this CDR3 is encoded by other sequences in the same sample as well. V usage is TRBV7-2 and J usage is TRBJ1-1; D call uncertain. V lost 5 bases to trimming and J lost 6 bases, with 19 bases between them. The CDR3 length is 15 residues. Germline V gives CDR1 SGHTA, CDR2 FQGNSA. For the CDR3, the DNA is TGTGCCAGCAGCCCCCCCACCGCGAGGAGCCCTGAAGCTTTCTTT. Amino acid sequence: CASSPPTARSPEAFF. The full variable domain, with the rest looked up from reference TRBV7-2 and TRBJ1-1, is GAGVSQSPSNKVTEKGKDVELRCDPISGHTALYWYRQSLGQGLEFLIYFQGNSAPDKSGLPSDRFSAERTGGSVSTLTIQRTQQEDSAVYLCASSPPTARSPEAFFGQGTRLTVV.

The chain is built from TRBV5-1 and TRBJ1-1; D not resolved. Trimming took 1 base from V and 5 from J, leaving 9 bases between them. The CDR3 loop spans 13 amino acids. CDR1 is SGHRS, CDR2 YFSETQ, per germline. CDR3 residues: CASSLPETTEAFF. CDR3 DNA: TGCGCCAGCAGCTTGCCCGAAACAACTGAAGCTTTCTTT.

This chain connects TRBV28 to TRBJ1-4; 9 bases map to TRBD1. The CDR3 contains 13 residues. V trimming: 6 bases; J trimming: 7 bases; junction bases outside the gene matches: 3. The germline gives CDR1 MDHEN, CDR2 SYDVKM. The CDR3 sequence is CASRDRGVEKLFF. CDR3 sequence (DNA): TGTGCCAGCAGAGACAGGGGGGTTGAAAAACTGTTTTTT.

In this sample, this clone turned up once. The rearrangement joins TRBV15 to TRBJ1-3; weak D call: TRBD1 (6 bases). V dropped 4 bases and J dropped 4 bases, with 20 bases sitting between them. The germline V gene has CDR1 LNHNV and CDR2 YYDKDF (reference sequence). This CDR3 has 17 amino acids. CDR3 coding DNA: TGTGCCACCAGCACTTTAGAAACCGGGACACCCGGAAACACCATATATTTT. Protein sequence: CATSTLETGTPGNTIYF.

This clone was observed a few times. V and J are TRBV6-1 and TRBJ1-1; TRBD1 aligns across 10 bases. This CDR3 is 18 amino acids long. Per the germline V gene, CDR1 is MNHNS and CDR2 is SASEGT. V lost 2 bases to trimming and J lost 0 bases; unmatched junction nucleotides: 9. CDR3 DNA sequence: TGTGCCAGCAGTGAATCCCTTCCGGGACAGGGGATGAACACTGAAGCTTTCTTT. It codes for CASSESLPGQGMNTEAFF.

The DNA for the CDR3 is TGTGCCAGCAGAAAGGACCGCCGTACCTACGAGCAGTACTTC. As protein: CASRKDRRTYEQYF. The genes are TRBV6-5 and TRBJ2-7, with D unresolved. V lost 6 bases and J lost 2, with 14 bases in between. The CDR3 has 14 residues. Germline V gene lookup returns CDR1 MNHEY and CDR2 SVGAGI.

CDR3 DNA sequence: TGTGCCAGCAGTGCAGTGGTTAACAATGAGCAGTTCTTC. This translates into CASSAVVNNEQFF. The chain employs TRBV2 and TRBJ2-1; D unclear. The V end was cut by 4 bases, the J end by 5 bases, with 9 bases between. The length of the CDR3 is 13 residues. Per the germline V gene, CDR1 is SNHLY and CDR2 is FYNNEI.

This chain connects TRBV4-3 to TRBJ1-2; D unclear. The CDR3 extends over 14 amino acids. V lost 1 base, J lost 8 bases, and 14 bases lay in between. CDR1 is LGHNA and CDR2 is YSLEER in the germline V gene. The CDR3 DNA is TGCGCCAGCAGCCAAGTGGAGGGCAGGCGAGGCTACACCTTC. It specifies CASSQVEGRRGYTF.

The gene calls are TRBV5-4 and TRBJ2-5; D is unresolved. The CDR3 totals 13 residues. CDR1 is SGHNT and CDR2 is YYREEE in the germline V gene (reference sequence). V shed 4 bases and J shed 5 bases, with 12 bases lying between them. Written as DNA, the CDR3 is TGTGCCAGCAGCCTTGGAATGTGGGAGACCCAGTACTTC. Its protein product is CASSLGMWETQYF.

V and J are TRBV29-1 and TRBJ2-2; no clear D gene. From germline, CDR1 is SQVTM and CDR2 ANQGSEA. The CDR3 has 11 amino acids. The CDR3 loop is CSGYGTGELFF. As DNA, the CDR3 is TGCAGTGGCTACGGGACCGGGGAGCTGTTTTTT.

This sequence joins TRBV6-1 and TRBJ1-2, with TRBD1 matching 9 bases. Germline V gene lookup returns CDR1 MNHNS and CDR2 SASEGT. This CDR3 has 15 residues. J gave up 0 bases and V 6 bases, and 5 bases lay outside the gene matches. In nucleotides, the CDR3 is TGTGCCAGCAGAGTACAGGGGGCGACTAACTATGGCTACACCTTC. Translation: CASRVQGATNYGYTF.

The chain joins TRBV5-1 to TRBJ2-5; D is ambiguous. This CDR3 comprises 13 residues. The V end was cut by 9 bases, the J end by 1 base, with 13 bases between. Germline assignment: CDR1 SGHRS and CDR2 YFSETQ. CDR3 in amino acids: CATGGQPQETQYF. The CDR3 coding sequence is TGCGCCACCGGTGGGCAGCCCCAAGAGACCCAGTACTTC.

This chain uses TRBV9 with TRBJ2-3; D is ambiguous. Looked up from germline, CDR1 is SGDLS and CDR2 is YYNGEE. This CDR3 is built from 15 residues. With 3 bases removed from V and 0 bases from J, the gap between germline ends came to 11 bases. The CDR3 DNA sequence: TGTGCCAGCAGCGAGTCCCCTGGGAGCACAGATACGCAGTATTTT. Amino acids: CASSESPGSTDTQYF. Full variable domain (missing parts from reference TRBV9 and TRBJ2-3): DSGVTQTPKHLITATGQRVTLRCSPRSGDLSVYWYQQSLDQGLQFLIQYYNGEERAKGNILERFSAQQFPDLHSELNLSSLELGDSALYFCASSESPGSTDTQYFGPGTRLTVL.

The rearrangement joins TRBV9 to TRBJ2-5; 7 bases agree with TRBD1. J lost 7 bases, V lost 3 bases, and 3 bases had no gene match. Germline assignment: CDR1 SGDLS and CDR2 YYNGEE. This CDR3 contains 12 residues. CDR3 coding DNA: TGTGCCAGCAGCGGCGAGGGGGCGACCCAGTACTTC. Its protein is CASSGEGATQYF. The full variable domain, its missing parts supplied by reference TRBV9 and TRBJ2-5, is DSGVTQTPKHLITATGQRVTLRCSPRSGDLSVYWYQQSLDQGLQFLIQYYNGEERAKGNILERFSAQQFPDLHSELNLSSLELGDSALYFCASSGEGATQYFGPGTRLLVL.

The rearrangement uses TRBV7-3 and TRBJ2-2, with D perhaps TRBD2 (5 bases). There are 16 residues in the CDR3. The germline V gene has CDR1 SGHTA and CDR2 FQGTGA. With 5 bases removed from V and 4 bases from J, the gap between germline ends came to 17 bases. The CDR3 loop is CASSLLGSGFTGELFF. The CDR3 region has the DNA TGTGCCAGCAGCCTCTTGGGTTCGGGATTCACCGGGGAGCTGTTTTTT.

Here the CDR3 reads CASSPEPGISGANVLTF. The CDR3 nucleotides read TGTGCCAGCAGCCCCGAGCCAGGGATCTCTGGGGCCAACGTCCTGACTTTC. The chain couples TRBV9 to TRBJ2-6; tentative D call: TRBD1 (5 bases). Trimming stripped 4 bases from V and 0 bases from J, with 14 bases between. The CDR3 contains 17 residues. Germline CDR1 is SGDLS and CDR2 is YYNGEE.